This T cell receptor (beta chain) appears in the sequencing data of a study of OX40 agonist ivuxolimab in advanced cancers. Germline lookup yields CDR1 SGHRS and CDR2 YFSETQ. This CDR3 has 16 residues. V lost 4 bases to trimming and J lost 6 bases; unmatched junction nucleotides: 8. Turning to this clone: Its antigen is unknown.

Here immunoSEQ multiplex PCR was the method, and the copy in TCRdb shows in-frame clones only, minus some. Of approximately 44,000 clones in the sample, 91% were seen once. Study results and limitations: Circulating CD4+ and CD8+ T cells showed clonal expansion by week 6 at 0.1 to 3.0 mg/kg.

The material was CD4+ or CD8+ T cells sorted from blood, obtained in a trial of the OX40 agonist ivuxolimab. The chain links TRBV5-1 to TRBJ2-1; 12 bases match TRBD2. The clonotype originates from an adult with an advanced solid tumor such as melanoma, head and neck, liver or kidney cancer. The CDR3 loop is CASSPSLAGGPNEQFF. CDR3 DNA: TGCGCCAGCAGCCCCTCACTAGCGGGAGGCCCCAATGAGCAGTTCTTC.